The TCR beta chain under discussion was sequenced for a study of T cell responses to AZD1222 COVID-19 vaccine. The V gene's germline CDR1 is LNHDA and CDR2 SQIVND (reference sequence). The CDR3 length is 11 residues. Trimming removed 6 bases from V and 7 bases from J, with 6 bases in between. Repertoires were generated with immunoSEQ multiplex PCR, while TCRdb's copy carries only in-frame clones and drops some. Here the sample spans 130,000 to 150,000 clones, 70% to 90% being singletons. The TCR sequence derives from an adult in good health. The chain joins TRBV19 to TRBJ2-2, with D possibly TRBD2 on 6 matching bases. Sequencing was performed on peripheral blood, taken on day 0 of AZD1222 vaccination. The CDR3 is CASRGGGELFF. CDR3 sequence (DNA): TGTGCCAGTAGGGGGGGCGGGGAGCTGTTTTTT.